Given below is one T cell receptor beta chain in context. Trimming took 6 bases from V and 4 from J; bases not matched to a gene: 11. The CDR3 runs to 16 residues. The germline CDR1 and CDR2 sequences are MNHEY and SMNVEV (reference sequence). This entry comes from a study of blood T cell repertoires in COVID-19. Whole-study context: Samples came from the United States, Italy and Spain, spanning acute and convalescent COVID-19.

Using immunoSEQ multiplex PCR, the repertoire was profiled, and TCRdb retains in-frame clones only, with some absent. The sample carries about 160,000 clones, approximately 82% recorded once. The TCR was taken from a woman in her 50s in a cohort exposed to, infected with or recovered from COVID-19 (not recorded which). The sample consisted of PBMCs or T cells enriched from blood (not recorded which). The genes are TRBV27 and TRBJ2-3; 9 positions match TRBD2. In DNA, the CDR3 is TGTGCCAGCAGCTGGCAAGCGGGAGGAGGAGCAGATACGCAGTATTTT. Translating it yields CASSWQAGGGADTQYF.